The 30 T cell receptor beta chains below were found in one sample sequenced in a study of kidney transplant recipient with SARS-CoV-2 infection. TCRdb re-called the reads through MiXCR, storing one row per CDR3 protein. The repertoire holds 200,000 to 250,000 distinct CDR3 sequences, with about 28% as singletons. Sample: a blood sample, taken at baseline and around day 110 from a kidney transplant recipient. The source is a young adult male patient who had COVID-19 and was a kidney transplant recipient. The graft donor may have contributed some T cells.

This clonotype was recorded a few times. V is TRBV9 and J is TRBJ2-1, with 9 nucleotides matching TRBD2. The CDR3 has 16 residues. The V gene end was trimmed by 4 bases and the J gene end by 7 bases; junction bases not matched to a gene: 12. CDR1 and CDR2 from the germline V gene are SGDLS and YYNGEE. The CDR3 DNA sequence: TGTGCCAGCAGCCTCCGATCGCGGGGGGGCCAGAATGAGCAGTTCTTC. This gives the protein CASSLRSRGGQNEQFF. The full variable domain, with the rest looked up from reference TRBV9 and TRBJ2-1, is DSGVTQTPKHLITATGQRVTLRCSPRSGDLSVYWYQQSLDQGLQFLIQYYNGEERAKGNILERFSAQQFPDLHSELNLSSLELGDSALYFCASSLRSRGGQNEQFFGPGTRLTVL.

This clonotype was counted a few times. The chain recombines TRBV7-9 with TRBJ2-3; TRBD1 matches 7 bases. The V and J ends lost 4 bases and 0 bases, in that order; junction bases with no gene match: 4. CDR3 length: 15 amino acids. CDR1 SEHNR and CDR2 FQNEAQ come from the germline V gene (reference sequence). The CDR3 nucleotides read TGTGCCAGCAGCTGGACAGGAGATAGCACAGATACGCAGTATTTT. Encoded protein: CASSWTGDSTDTQYF.

Concerning this clonotype: A much larger clone differs by one base, so this may be a read error. The rearrangement uses TRBV6-1 and TRBJ2-7; D not certain. The CDR3 covers 13 residues. The V gene's germline CDR1 is MNHNS and CDR2 SASEGT. The chain's CDR3 is CASSANLGHEQHF. CDR3 DNA sequence: TGTGCCAGCAGTGCCAACCTAGGTCACGAGCAGCACTTC.

This clonotype was counted at least ten times. This chain's CDR3 is CASSVGWGSYEQYF. CDR3 nucleotide sequence: TGCGCCAGCAGTGTAGGATGGGGGTCCTACGAGCAGTACTTC. The chain uses TRBV10-1 and TRBJ2-7; D may correspond to TRBD1 or TRBD2 (5 bases each). The CDR3 is 14 residues long. CDR1 is WNHNN and CDR2 is SYGVQD in the germline V gene (reference sequence). Trimming left V 4 bases short and J 1 base short, with 11 bases between.

As regards this clonotype: A much larger clone lies a single base off, so this may be a read error. This chain links TRBV19 with TRBJ1-4; D ambiguous. The CDR3 contains 17 residues. The V gene's germline CDR1 is LNHDA and CDR2 SQIVND (reference sequence). Trimming stripped 2 bases from V and 4 bases from J, with 17 bases between. In nucleotides, the CDR3 is TGTGCCAGTAGTATATTTACTCTCAAAGGTAGTAATGAAAAACTGTTTTTT. Translated, it gives CASSIFTLKGSNEKLFF.

This clonotype was counted a few times. The rearrangement joins TRBV6-5 to TRBJ1-4; no clear D. Germline CDR1 is MNHEY and CDR2 is SVGAGI. This CDR3 comprises 13 residues. The V and J ends lost 7 bases and 8 bases respectively, with 14 bases between them. CDR3 nucleotides: TGTGCCAGCATGGGCAGCGGGTCGGAAAAACTGTTTTTT. Its translation is CASMGSGSEKLFF.

Ten or more counts support this clonotype. The V call is TRBV3-1, the J call TRBJ2-2; no definite D call. Germline V gene lookup returns CDR1 LGHDT and CDR2 YNNKEL (reference sequence). The CDR3 runs to 18 residues. V lost 4 bases, J lost 5 bases, and 23 bases lay in between. The CDR3 here is CASSPTHPISGLTGELFF. CDR3 in DNA: TGTGCCAGCAGCCCCACACATCCCATTTCAGGCTTGACCGGGGAGCTGTTTTTT.

This clonotype was recorded many times. V usage is TRBV3-2 and J usage is TRBJ2-2. TRBV3-2 constitutes a pseudogene. The CDR3 runs 11 residues. The CDR3 spells CASSHLGELFF. As DNA, the CDR3 is TGTGCCAGCAGCCATCTGGGGGAGCTGTTTTTT.

This clonotype was detected many times. This sequence joins TRBV6-1 and TRBJ2-7; TRBD1 is a possible D gene (5 bases). The CDR3 length is 14 residues. Germline V lookup: CDR1 MNHNS, CDR2 SASEGT. Trimming removed 2 bases at V and 3 bases at J, with 11 bases between. The CDR3 coding sequence is TGTGCCAGCAGTGAACGTGGCAGGGACTACGAGCAGTACTTC. This translates into CASSERGRDYEQYF.

This clonotype was observed at least ten times. This chain links TRBV14 with TRBJ2-7; 10 bases line up with TRBD2. V dropped 1 base and J dropped 2; count of bases not matched to a gene: 5. The CDR3 has 16 amino acids. CDR1 is SGHDN, CDR2 FVKESK, per germline. The CDR3 DNA reads as TGTGCCAGCAGCCAAGGATACAGCGGGAGGGCCTACGAGCAGTACTTC. Residues: CASSQGYSGRAYEQYF. The whole variable domain, filled in from reference TRBV14 and TRBJ2-7, reads EAGVTQFPSHSVIEKGQTVTLRCDPISGHDNLYWYRRVMGKEIKFLLHFVKESKQDESGMPNNRFLAERTGGTYSTLKVQPAELEDSGVYFCASSQGYSGRAYEQYFGPGTRLTVT.

In the case of this clonotype: A single base separates this from a much larger clone, so it may be a read error. V gene TRBV8-2 combines with J gene TRBJ1-2. TRBV8-2 is assigned pseudogene status. The CDR3 covers 16 residues. The CDR3 region is CGSDTQDSRKTYGYTF. DNA of the CDR3: TGTGGCAGTGATACCCAAGATAGCCGAAAGACCTATGGCTACACCTTC.

Notes on this clonotype: A much more abundant neighbour one base away suggests this may be a read error. A read error is likely, as this CDR3 ends without the conserved phenylalanine or tryptophan. The chain couples TRBV20-1 to TRBJ2-3; D gene uncertain. The CDR3 totals 11 residues. V was pared by 5 bases and J by 6 bases, with 9 bases between. Germline V CDR1 and CDR2: DFQATT, SNEGSKA (reference sequence). The CDR3 sequence is CSASSVDTQYY. CDR3 sequence (DNA): TGCAGTGCTTCTTCTGTCGATACGCAGTATTAT.

This clonotype turned up a few times. The V call is TRBV6-1, the J call TRBJ2-3, with 8 nucleotides matching TRBD2. V lost 3 bases, J lost 14 bases, and 10 bases stayed unmatched. Germline assignment: CDR1 MNHNS and CDR2 SASEGT. The CDR3 has 13 amino acids. The DNA for the CDR3 is TGTGCCAGCAGTGACGAAGGGGAGCGGGAGCGGTATTTT. Residues: CASSDEGERERYF.

This clonotype has ten or more counts. The chain recombines TRBV7-8 with TRBJ2-6; D uncertain. Per the germline V gene, CDR1 is SGHVS and CDR2 is FQNEAQ. Trimming cost V 1 base and J 0 bases, with 4 bases left between them. The CDR3 contains 15 residues. The chain's CDR3 is CASSLESSGANVLTF. The DNA for the CDR3 is TGTGCCAGCAGCTTAGAAAGCTCTGGGGCCAACGTCCTGACTTTC.

Many counts were recorded for this clonotype. This chain uses TRBV5-6 with TRBJ1-2; D ambiguous. V was pared by 7 bases and J by 4 bases, with 23 bases between. CDR3 length: 16 residues. Germline CDR1 reads SGHDT; CDR2 reads YYEEEE. The CDR3 DNA reads as TGTGCCAGCTGTGACCACAATAGTCGAAAGACCTATGGCTACACCTTC. Translation: CASCDHNSRKTYGYTF.

This clonotype was detected a few times. This sequence may be a read error, since a much larger clone differs from it by one base. The chain has TRBV6-9 and TRBJ1-2, with unresolved D. The germline CDR1 and CDR2 sequences are MNHGY and SVAAGI. The CDR3 has 17 residues. This CDR3 reads CVSSFGKPYGKTYGYTF. Written as DNA, the CDR3 is TGTGTCAGCAGTTTTGGTAAGCCTTACGGAAAGACCTATGGCTACACCTTC.

Many counts were recorded for this clonotype. J is TRBJ2-5 and V is TRBV3-1; D ambiguous. CDR1 and CDR2 from the germline V gene are LGHDT and YNNKEL (reference sequence). V lost 4 bases and J 5 bases, leaving 23 bases between the germline ends. The CDR3 totals 17 residues. CDR3 DNA sequence: TGTGCCAGCAGCCGACCGGCTCCCATTTCTTTCTCTGAGACCCAGTACTTC. Translating it yields CASSRPAPISFSETQYF.

This clonotype was counted ten times or more. The genes are TRBV5-8 and TRBJ1-2; D gene uncertain. CDR1 and CDR2 from the germline V gene are SGHTS and YDEGEE. This CDR3 comprises 16 residues. V dropped 7 bases and J dropped 4 bases, with 23 bases sitting between them. CDR3 sequence: CASAVVHPRKTYGYTF. The DNA for the CDR3 is TGTGCCAGCGCCGTCGTTCATCCACGAAAGACCTATGGCTACACCTTC.

The genes are TRBV4-2 and TRBJ2-1; TRBD1 agrees at 9 bases. CDR1 and CDR2 from the germline V gene are LGHNA and YNFKEQ. V dropped 1 base and J dropped 5; count of bases not matched to a gene: 15. CDR3 length: 19 amino acids. DNA for the CDR3: TGTGCCAGCAGCCAAGCGTTGAGGGGTCAGACAGGGGGGGACAATGAGCAGTTCTTC. Protein: CASSQALRGQTGGDNEQFF.

Ten or more counts support this clonotype. The V call is TRBV6-1, the J call TRBJ1-1; TRBD1 is a possible D gene (5 bases). In germline, CDR1 is MNHNS, CDR2 SASEGT. The length of the CDR3 is 15 residues. V gave up 2 bases and J gave up 1 base, with 11 bases separating them. CDR3 protein: CASSEFGGANTEAFF. CDR3 nucleotide sequence: TGTGCCAGCAGTGAATTTGGGGGTGCGAACACTGAAGCTTTCTTT.

In the case of this clonotype: This may come from a read error, since a much larger clone is one base off. The V and J genes are TRBV12-3 or TRBV12-4 and TRBJ1-3, with D possibly matching TRBD1 (6 bases). V was pared by 5 bases and J by 6 bases, with 23 bases between. The CDR3 is made up of 17 amino acids. The CDR3 is CASSPANRVKRQNTIYF. The CDR3 DNA is TGTGCCAGCAGTCCCGCGAACAGGGTAAAAAGGCAAAACACCATATATTTT.

Of note for this clonotype: Just one base apart from a much larger clone, this may be a read error. The chain combines TRBV6-5 with TRBJ2-7; maybe TRBD2 (6 bases). Near its end, the DNA agrees better with TRBJ2-3, so the J call may be wrong. Germline V gene lookup returns CDR1 MNHEY and CDR2 SVGAGI. This CDR3 is built from 15 residues. Here the CDR3 reads CASSTELAISDTQYF. The CDR3 bases are TGTGCCAGCAGCACAGAACTAGCAATCTCCGATACGCAGTATTTT.

This clonotype was counted between two and nine times. The chain has TRBV9 and TRBJ2-4; D perhaps matches TRBD1 (6 bases). V lost 3 bases and J 8 bases, leaving 15 bases between the germline ends. CDR1 is SGDLS and CDR2 is YYNGEE in the germline V gene. The CDR3 runs to 14 residues. The CDR3 sequence: CASSARGTRDIQYF. The CDR3 DNA follows: TGTGCCAGCAGCGCGAGGGGGACGAGGGACATTCAGTACTTC.

In this sample, this clonotype turned up once. Given a much more abundant clone one base away, this may be a read error. The chain uses TRBV2 and TRBJ2-4, with D possibly matching TRBD1 (6 bases). CDR1 and CDR2 (germline): SNHLY, FYNNEI. There are 13 residues in the CDR3. This CDR3 is CASTEWGPGEQLF. CDR3 DNA: TGTGCCAGCACCGAATGGGGGCCGGGTGAGCAGCTCTTC.

Regarding this clonotype: Since a much larger clone is just one base distant, this may be a read error. This chain links TRBV2 with TRBJ1-1; TRBD1 agrees at 8 bases. The germline CDR1 and CDR2 sequences are SNHLY and FYNNEI. The CDR3 loop spans 13 amino acids. The CDR3 reads CDSRDRGGTEAFF. The CDR3 bases are TGTGACAGCAGAGACAGGGGCGGGACTGAAGCTTTCTTT.

There are many counts of this clonotype. The V call is TRBV7-8, the J call TRBJ1-5; unclear D gene. CDR1 SGHVS and CDR2 FQNEAQ come from the germline V gene. The ends were cut back, 5 bases at V and 0 bases at J, with 11 bases in the middle. CDR3 length: 15 amino acids. CDR3 sequence reads: CASSPRGNSNQPQHF. Written as DNA, the CDR3 is TGTGCCAGCAGCCCGCGGGGAAATAGCAATCAGCCCCAGCATTTT.

This clonotype was picked up many times. This rearrangement joins TRBV11-1 to TRBJ2-7, with 11 positions matching TRBD1. The length of the CDR3 is 15 residues. V dropped 0 bases and J dropped 9; count of bases not matched to a gene: 7. The germline V gene has CDR1 SGHAT and CDR2 FQDESV (reference sequence). As DNA, the CDR3 is TGTGCCAGCAGCTTAGCCTCGGACAGGGGGCAGGGGCAGTACTTC. It translates to CASSLASDRGQGQYF.

This clonotype was counted at least ten times. V gene TRBV5-1 combines with J gene TRBJ1-1; D perhaps matches TRBD1 (5 bases). V was pared by 3 bases and J by 10 bases, with 19 bases between. CDR3 length equals 14 residues. Per germline, CDR1 SGHRS and CDR2 YFSETQ. The CDR3, as DNA: TGCGCCAGCAGCTCCTCAGGGAACCCTCGTGGAGCTTTCTTT. This encodes CASSSSGNPRGAFF.

Many counts were recorded for this clonotype. The chain recombines TRBV12-5 with TRBJ1-2; a weak D match, TRBD1 (5 bases). This CDR3 contains 17 residues. Germline V gene lookup returns CDR1 LGHNT and CDR2 FRNRAP. The ends were cut back, 5 bases at V and 4 bases at J, with 23 bases in the middle. The CDR3 nucleotides are TGTGCTAGTGGTCATCTGTCTTTGCAGGGAAAGACCTATGGCTACACCTTC. Protein product: CASGHLSLQGKTYGYTF.

This clonotype was picked up many times. The chain uses TRBV6-8 and TRBJ2-1; maybe TRBD1 (6 bases). This CDR3 is built from 15 residues. Germline CDR1 and CDR2: MNHGY and SAAAGT. Trimming cost V 7 bases and J 3 bases, with 16 bases left between them. This chain's CDR3 is CASTLGAGVYNEQFF. In DNA, the CDR3 is TGTGCCAGCACCCTGGGGGCCGGCGTCTACAATGAGCAGTTCTTC.